This is a list of T cell receptor beta chains from one sample in a study of blood T cell repertoires in COVID-19. TCRdb's table, derived via immunoSEQ multiplex PCR, lists solely in-frame clones and lacks some. The sample lists about 320,000 clones; 85% were seen once. Sample: peripheral blood. These receptors all come from a human donor in a cohort sampled during active COVID-19. Each CDR3 is given with its conserved first and last residue. The order of the fields is CDR3 protein, CDR3 DNA, D gene, clone size, J gene, V gene. A D gene is named only where the DNA matches it firmly. Size is stated for part of the rows, as once, few or many counts, or as a class when the clone is expanded.

CDR3: CASSQGDRNEAFF
DNA: TGCGCCAGCAGCCAAGGGGACAGAAATGAAGCTTTCTTT
D: TRBD1
size: NA
J: TRBJ1-1
V: TRBV4-1

CDR3: CASSPRTAQETQYF
DNA: TGTGCCAGCTCACCCAGGACAGCTCAAGAGACCCAGTACTTC
D: NA
size: NA
J: TRBJ2-5
V: TRBV18

CDR3: CASRKGTVNSPLHF
DNA: TGTGCCAGCAGAAAAGGGACAGTAAATTCACCCCTCCACTTT
D: TRBD1
size: NA
J: TRBJ1-6
V: TRBV6-5

CDR3: CASSHRRRGESGNTIYF
DNA: TGTGCCAGCAGTCACAGACGCAGGGGGGAATCTGGAAACACCATATATTTT
D: TRBD1
size: NA
J: TRBJ1-3
V: TRBV28

CDR3: CASSSYTEAFF
DNA: TGTGCCAGCAGCTCGTACACTGAAGCTTTCTTT
D: NA
size: few
J: TRBJ1-1
V: TRBV7-9

CDR3: CSGSGGGAKLSTDTQYF
DNA: TGCAGCGGTAGCGGGGGAGGGGCCAAATTAAGCACAGATACGCAGTATTTT
D: TRBD2
size: once
J: TRBJ2-3
V: TRBV29-1

CDR3: CASSYSGANEKLFF
DNA: TGTGCCAGCAGTTACTCCGGAGCTAATGAAAAACTGTTTTTT
D: NA
size: NA
J: TRBJ1-4
V: TRBV6-5

CDR3: CASSQGTAGAREKLFF
DNA: TGCGCCAGCAGCCAAGGGACGGCGGGGGCGAGAGAAAAACTGTTTTTT
D: NA
size: NA
J: TRBJ1-4
V: TRBV4-1

CDR3: CASRGGGQTLHF
DNA: TGTGCCAGTAGGGGGGGAGGGCAAACCCTCCACTTT
D: NA
size: NA
J: TRBJ1-6
V: TRBV19

CDR3: CASSLDAVGEQFF
DNA: TGTGCCAGCAGCTTAGATGCCGTCGGTGAGCAGTTCTTC
D: NA
size: NA
J: TRBJ2-1
V: TRBV11-3

CDR3: CASKDRGPNTEAFF
DNA: TGTGCCAGCAAAGACAGGGGACCGAACACTGAAGCTTTCTTT
D: TRBD1
size: NA
J: TRBJ1-1
V: TRBV2

CDR3: CASAGFHTIYF
DNA: TGTGCCAGCGCGGGGTTTCACACCATATATTTT
D: NA
size: NA
J: TRBJ1-3
V: TRBV3-1/TRBV3-2

CDR3: CASGGNLYEQYF
DNA: TGTGCCAGCGGAGGTAACCTCTACGAGCAGTACTTC
D: NA
size: NA
J: TRBJ2-7
V: TRBV12-3/TRBV12-4

CDR3: CASSQDLGETAYEQYF
DNA: TGTGCCAGCAGCCAAGATCTAGGTGAGACGGCCTACGAGCAGTACTTC
D: NA
size: NA
J: TRBJ2-7
V: TRBV14

CDR3: CASSLVQRGGLDHADTQYF
DNA: TGCGCCAGCAGCTTGGTCCAGCGGGGGGGCTTAGATCACGCAGATACGCAGTATTTT
D: TRBD2
size: NA
J: TRBJ2-3
V: TRBV5-1

CDR3: CATSPDRLSSYNEQFF
DNA: TGTGCCACCAGTCCGGACAGGCTAAGCTCCTACAATGAGCAGTTCTTC
D: TRBD1
size: NA
J: TRBJ2-1
V: TRBV24-1

CDR3: CASSGTTGGSYNEQFF
DNA: TGTGCCAGTAGTGGGACAACAGGGGGATCCTACAATGAGCAGTTCTTC
D: TRBD1
size: NA
J: TRBJ2-1
V: TRBV19

CDR3: CATSDFYSDTQYF
DNA: TGTGCCACCAGTGATTTTTACTCAGATACGCAGTATTTT
D: NA
size: once
J: TRBJ2-3
V: TRBV24-1

CDR3: CASEDAAGGYEQYF
DNA: TGTGCCAGCGAAGACGCAGCGGGGGGATACGAGCAGTACTTC
D: TRBD2
size: NA
J: TRBJ2-7
V: TRBV6-6

CDR3: CASSLDRSGIRGYTF
DNA: TGTGCCAGCAGCCTTGACAGGTCGGGTATCCGGGGCTACACCTTC
D: NA
size: once
J: TRBJ1-2
V: TRBV7-9

CDR3: CSARDTGREKLFF
DNA: TGCAGCGCCCGGGACACCGGGAGGGAAAAACTGTTTTTT
D: NA
size: NA
J: TRBJ1-4
V: TRBV29-1

CDR3: CSASYSGTGGAGGYTF
DNA: TGCAGTGCTAGTTACTCCGGGACAGGGGGCGCGGGGGGCTACACCTTC
D: TRBD1
size: NA
J: TRBJ1-2
V: TRBV20-1

CDR3: CASRGTGLSNTGELFF
DNA: TGTGCCAGCCGAGGGACAGGGCTCTCGAACACCGGGGAGCTGTTTTTT
D: TRBD1
size: NA
J: TRBJ2-2
V: TRBV7-9

CDR3: CASSPEGRGSQPQHF
DNA: TGCGCCAGCAGCCCGGAGGGGCGGGGGTCGCAGCCCCAGCATTTT
D: NA
size: NA
J: TRBJ1-5
V: TRBV5-1

CDR3: CASSYDRAHQPQHF
DNA: TGTGCCAGCAGTTACGACAGGGCGCATCAGCCCCAGCATTTT
D: TRBD1
size: NA
J: TRBJ1-5
V: TRBV6-5

CDR3: CASRGSSYEQYF
DNA: TGCGCCAGCAGGGGCAGCTCCTACGAGCAGTACTTC
D: NA
size: NA
J: TRBJ2-7
V: TRBV5-1

CDR3: CASSSYQGLGWAFF
DNA: TGTGCCAGCTCATCATATCAGGGACTGGGGTGGGCTTTCTTT
D: NA
size: NA
J: TRBJ1-1
V: TRBV18

CDR3: CATSDPRQARSTDTQYF
DNA: TGTGCCACCAGTGATCCCCGACAGGCCCGTAGCACAGATACGCAGTATTTT
D: NA
size: NA
J: TRBJ2-3
V: TRBV24-1

CDR3: CASSTPTGVDEQFF
DNA: TGTGCCAGTAGTACCCCGACAGGGGTAGATGAGCAGTTCTTC
D: TRBD1
size: NA
J: TRBJ2-1
V: TRBV19

CDR3: CASSSGVNYGYTF
DNA: TGTGCCAGCAGTTCAGGGGTTAACTATGGCTACACCTTC
D: NA
size: once
J: TRBJ1-2
V: TRBV27

CDR3: CASRPWMTGEQYF
DNA: TGTGCCAGCAGACCCTGGATGACGGGAGAGCAGTACTTC
D: NA
size: NA
J: TRBJ2-7
V: TRBV7-2

CDR3: CASRTSGGTGELFF
DNA: TGTGCCAGCAGAACTAGCGGGGGTACCGGGGAGCTGTTTTTT
D: TRBD2
size: NA
J: TRBJ2-2
V: TRBV6-5

CDR3: CASSARGQAITGELFF
DNA: TGTGCCAGCAGTGCCCGGGGACAGGCCATCACCGGGGAGCTGTTTTTT
D: TRBD1
size: NA
J: TRBJ2-2
V: TRBV6-1

CDR3: CATSDREVGTGELFF
DNA: TGTGCCACCTCCGACAGGGAAGTGGGAACCGGGGAGCTGTTTTTT
D: TRBD1
size: NA
J: TRBJ2-2
V: TRBV24-1

CDR3: CASSSWTGRVYGYTF
DNA: TGTGCCAGCAGTTCCTGGACAGGGAGAGTTTATGGCTACACCTTC
D: TRBD1
size: NA
J: TRBJ1-2
V: TRBV27

CDR3: CASSFREDGTGELFF
DNA: TGTGCCAGCAGTTTTCGGGAGGATGGGACCGGGGAGCTGTTTTTT
D: TRBD2
size: NA
J: TRBJ2-2
V: TRBV27

CDR3: CASSLDRADNYGYTF
DNA: TGCGCCAGCAGCTTGGACAGGGCTGATAACTATGGCTACACCTTC
D: NA
size: NA
J: TRBJ1-2
V: TRBV5-1

CDR3: CAWSVSGANVLTF
DNA: TGTGCCTGGAGTGTTTCAGGGGCCAACGTCCTGACTTTC
D: NA
size: NA
J: TRBJ2-6
V: TRBV30

CDR3: CASSLSASSYEQYF
DNA: TGTGCCAGCAGCTTATCAGCGAGCTCCTACGAGCAGTACTTC
D: NA
size: NA
J: TRBJ2-7
V: TRBV7-2

CDR3: CASSRGVYNEQFF
DNA: TGTGCCAGCTCGCGGGGGGTCTACAATGAGCAGTTCTTC
D: TRBD2
size: NA
J: TRBJ2-1
V: TRBV18

CDR3: CASSPFQYGYTF
DNA: TGTGCCAGCTCACCGTTCCAGTATGGCTACACCTTC
D: NA
size: once
J: TRBJ1-2
V: TRBV18

CDR3: CASSPTGLLTDTQYF
DNA: TGTGCCAGCAGCCCGACTGGACTCCTCACAGATACGCAGTATTTT
D: NA
size: NA
J: TRBJ2-3
V: TRBV7-9

CDR3: CASSSPRIQPQHF
DNA: TGTGCCAGCAGTTCACCCAGGATTCAGCCCCAGCATTTT
D: NA
size: NA
J: TRBJ1-5
V: TRBV28

CDR3: CASSSQGSTEAFF
DNA: TGTGCCAGTAGTTCCCAGGGGTCCACTGAAGCTTTCTTT
D: NA
size: once
J: TRBJ1-1
V: TRBV19

CDR3: CASSQDPGKFEQYF
DNA: TGTGCCAGCAGCCAAGACCCGGGGAAATTCGAGCAGTACTTC
D: NA
size: NA
J: TRBJ2-7
V: TRBV3-1/TRBV3-2

CDR3: CASSSLGRGGKNEQFF
DNA: TGTGCCAGCAGCTCCCTAGGGCGGGGGGGCAAGAATGAGCAGTTCTTC
D: TRBD2
size: NA
J: TRBJ2-1
V: TRBV7-3

CDR3: CASSLVSVNTEAFF
DNA: TGCGCCAGCAGCTTGGTGTCAGTGAACACTGAAGCTTTCTTT
D: NA
size: NA
J: TRBJ1-1
V: TRBV5-1

CDR3: CASSVGGFGDTQYF
DNA: TGTGCCAGCAGCGTAGGAGGGTTTGGGGATACGCAGTATTTT
D: NA
size: NA
J: TRBJ2-3
V: TRBV9

CDR3: CSVGRGLNTEAFF
DNA: TGCAGCGTTGGGAGGGGACTGAACACTGAAGCTTTCTTT
D: NA
size: NA
J: TRBJ1-1
V: TRBV29-1

CDR3: CASSQGTGSTGELFF
DNA: TGTGCCAGCAGCCAAGGGACAGGATCTACCGGGGAGCTGTTTTTT
D: TRBD1
size: many
J: TRBJ2-2
V: TRBV4-2

CDR3: CASSPLGGTEAFF
DNA: TGTGCCAGCAGCCCTCTAGGGGGCACTGAAGCTTTCTTT
D: NA
size: NA
J: TRBJ1-1
V: TRBV7-3

CDR3: CASSITRGRADTQYF
DNA: TGTGCCAGCAGTATTACGCGGGGGAGGGCGGATACGCAGTATTTT
D: TRBD2
size: NA
J: TRBJ2-3
V: TRBV28

CDR3: CASMLMKGRRPEAFF
DNA: TGTGCCAGCATGTTAATGAAGGGGCGTAGGCCTGAAGCTTTCTTT
D: NA
size: NA
J: TRBJ1-1
V: TRBV6-5

CDR3: CASSQDWAKGPDTQYF
DNA: TGCGCCAGCAGCCAAGATTGGGCAAAAGGTCCAGATACGCAGTATTTT
D: NA
size: few
J: TRBJ2-3
V: TRBV4-1